This T cell receptor (beta chain) originates from a study of shared clonotypes between healthy human individuals. Study summary: A couple of women and a few men aged 18 to 49 made up the donors. Every donor yielded three CD4 naive, three CD4 memory, two CD8 naive and one CD8 memory plate.

Per germline, CDR1 MDHEN and CDR2 SYDVKM. V lost 3 bases to trimming and J lost 11 bases, with 19 bases between them. The CDR3 runs to 14 residues. Caucasian adults residing in Nashville, Tennessee made up all the donors. Genomic DNA per cell subset filled all wells of several immunoSEQ plates. The method was immunoSEQ multiplex PCR; TCRdb's version includes in-frame clones alone and lacks a portion of them. This table has roughly 700,000 clones, approximately 79% appearing once. This clonotype was obtained from a woman between 25 and 40 years old in good health. Input material: memory CD4+ T cells sorted from blood. Subset specified: CD45RA-negative fraction. The chain recombines TRBV28 with TRBJ1-1; D perhaps matches TRBD1 (6 bases). CDR3 amino acids: CASSLRTEPRGAFF. In DNA, the CDR3 is TGTGCCAGCAGTTTGAGGACAGAGCCCCGAGGGGCTTTCTTT.